This entry describes one T cell receptor beta chain. The data were obtained in a study of blood T cell repertoires in COVID-19. Study in general: Some COVID-19 samples were acute and others convalescent; all came from the United States, Italy and Spain. Nucleic acid was either cDNA or gDNA, and it came from T cells, B-cell-depleted T cells, or PBMCs.

Methods used by the authors: It was from reference gene primer amplification that nucleated cell counts were estimated. Clones were read by immunoSEQ multiplex PCR, and TCRdb kept only the in-frame ones, dropping some. For V, J and clone size, that table is used; D and trimming come from the DNA. The sample records 120,000 or so clones, roughly four fifths being singletons. This CDR3 region has 14 residues. Germline V CDR1 and CDR2: MDHEN, SYDVKM. V was pared by 3 bases and J by 6 bases, with 12 bases between. V and J are TRBV28 and TRBJ1-5; maybe TRBD1 (5 bases). Sequencing was done on a sample of peripheral blood. The receptor was derived from a woman aged 60-70 years with acute or convalescent COVID-19. The CDR3 loop reads CASSFLDTPQPQHF. The CDR3 nucleotides read TGTGCCAGCAGTTTCCTGGACACCCCTCAGCCCCAGCATTTT.